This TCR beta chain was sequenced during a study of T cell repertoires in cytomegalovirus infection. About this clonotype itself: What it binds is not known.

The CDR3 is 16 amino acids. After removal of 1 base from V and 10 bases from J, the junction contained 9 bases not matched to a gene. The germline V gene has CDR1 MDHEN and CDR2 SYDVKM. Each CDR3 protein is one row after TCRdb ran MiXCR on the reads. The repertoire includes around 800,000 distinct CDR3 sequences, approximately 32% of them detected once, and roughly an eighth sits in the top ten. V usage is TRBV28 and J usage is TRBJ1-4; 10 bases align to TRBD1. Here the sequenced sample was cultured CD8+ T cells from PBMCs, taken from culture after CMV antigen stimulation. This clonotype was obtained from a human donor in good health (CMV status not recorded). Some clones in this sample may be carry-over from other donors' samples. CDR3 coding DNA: TGTGCCAGCAGTTTATCGGGACAGGGGCTTAAGGGAAAACTGTTTTTT. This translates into CASSLSGQGLKGKLFF.